This T cell receptor (beta chain) was identified during a study of cytomegalovirus exposure and HLA in healthy donors. This CDR3 has 14 residues. Germline values: CDR1 ENHRY, CDR2 SYGVKD. The V end lost 7 bases, the J end lost 2 bases, and 15 bases lay between the germline ends. PCR involved 60 Vbeta and 13 Jbeta primers. Method: immunoSEQ multiplex PCR; TCRdb's copy keeps in-frame clones and lacks some. The table has about 130,000 clones, 78% seen once. Specimen: PBMCs. The chain uses TRBV10-3 and TRBJ2-7, with D possibly being TRBD2 (6 bases). The TCR originated in a woman aged 18-35 years in good health and CMV-seronegative. CDR3 sequence (DNA): TGTGCCATCAAAGGGTCGGGAGAGACCTACGAGCAGTACTTC. It is translated as CAIKGSGETYEQYF.